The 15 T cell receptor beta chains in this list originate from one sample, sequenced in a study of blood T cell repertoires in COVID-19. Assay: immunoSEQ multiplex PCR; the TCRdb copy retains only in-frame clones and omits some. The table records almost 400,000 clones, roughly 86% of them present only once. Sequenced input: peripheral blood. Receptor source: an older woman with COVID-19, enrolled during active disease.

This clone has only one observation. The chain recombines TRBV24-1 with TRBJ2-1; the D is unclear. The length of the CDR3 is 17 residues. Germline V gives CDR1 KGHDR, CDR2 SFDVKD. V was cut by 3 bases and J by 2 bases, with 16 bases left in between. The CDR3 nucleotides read TGTGCCACCAGTGATAGTGGTGGTTCTGCAGCCTACAATGAGCAGTTCTTC. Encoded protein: CATSDSGGSAAYNEQFF.

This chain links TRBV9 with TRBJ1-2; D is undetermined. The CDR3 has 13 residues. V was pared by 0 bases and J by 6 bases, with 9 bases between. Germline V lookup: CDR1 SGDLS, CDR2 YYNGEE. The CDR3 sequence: CASSVGRVDGYTF. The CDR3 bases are TGTGCCAGCAGCGTAGGGCGGGTTGATGGCTACACCTTC. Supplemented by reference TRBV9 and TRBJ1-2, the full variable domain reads DSGVTQTPKHLITATGQRVTLRCSPRSGDLSVYWYQQSLDQGLQFLIQYYNGEERAKGNILERFSAQQFPDLHSELNLSSLELGDSALYFCASSVGRVDGYTFGSGTRLTVV.

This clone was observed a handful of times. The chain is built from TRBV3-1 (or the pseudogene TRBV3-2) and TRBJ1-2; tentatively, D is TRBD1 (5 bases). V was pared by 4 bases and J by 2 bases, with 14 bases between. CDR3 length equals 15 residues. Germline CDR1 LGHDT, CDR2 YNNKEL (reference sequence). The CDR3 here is CASSRGAGRNYGYTF. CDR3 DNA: TGTGCCAGCAGCCGAGGCGCGGGACGAAACTATGGCTACACCTTC.

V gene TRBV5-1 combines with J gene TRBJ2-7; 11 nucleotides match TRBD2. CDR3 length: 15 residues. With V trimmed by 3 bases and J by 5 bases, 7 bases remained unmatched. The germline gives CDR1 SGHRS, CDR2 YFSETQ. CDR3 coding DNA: TGCGCCAGCAGCTATAGCGGGGGGGCCTTGGACGAGCAGTACTTC. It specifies CASSYSGGALDEQYF.

The CDR3: CASSIGGRGYTGELFF. In DNA, the CDR3 is TGTGCCAGTAGTATAGGGGGCAGGGGGTACACCGGGGAGCTGTTTTTT. The chain is built from TRBV19 and TRBJ2-2, with 7 bases fitting TRBD1. Looked up from germline, CDR1 is LNHDA and CDR2 is SQIVND (reference sequence). The CDR3 consists of 16 residues. J lost 3 bases, V lost 1 base, and 5 bases had no gene match.

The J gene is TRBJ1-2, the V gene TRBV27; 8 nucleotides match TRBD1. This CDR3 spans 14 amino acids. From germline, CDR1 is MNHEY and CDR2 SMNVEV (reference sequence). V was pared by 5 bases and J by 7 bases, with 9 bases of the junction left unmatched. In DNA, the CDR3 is TGTGCCAGCAGTCCTTGGACAGGGAAGGGTGGCTACACCTTC. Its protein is CASSPWTGKGGYTF.

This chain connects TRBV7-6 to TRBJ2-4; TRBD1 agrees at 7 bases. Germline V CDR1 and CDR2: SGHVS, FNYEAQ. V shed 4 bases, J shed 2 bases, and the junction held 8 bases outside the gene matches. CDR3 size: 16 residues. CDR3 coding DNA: TGTGCCAGCAGCTCTTCTTACAGGGGACCCAAAAACATTCAGTACTTC. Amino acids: CASSSSYRGPKNIQYF.

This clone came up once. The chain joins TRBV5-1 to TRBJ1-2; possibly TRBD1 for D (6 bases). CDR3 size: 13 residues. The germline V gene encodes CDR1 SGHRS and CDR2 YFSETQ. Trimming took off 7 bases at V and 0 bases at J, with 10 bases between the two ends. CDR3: CASRQASNYGYTF. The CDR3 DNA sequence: TGCGCCAGCCGACAGGCTTCTAACTATGGCTACACCTTC.

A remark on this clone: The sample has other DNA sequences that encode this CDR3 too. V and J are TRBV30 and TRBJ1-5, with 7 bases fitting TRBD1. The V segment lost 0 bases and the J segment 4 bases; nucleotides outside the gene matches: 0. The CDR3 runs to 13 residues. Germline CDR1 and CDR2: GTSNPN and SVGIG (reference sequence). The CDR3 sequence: CAWSVQGNQPQHF. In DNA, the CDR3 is TGTGCCTGGAGTGTACAGGGGAATCAGCCCCAGCATTTT.

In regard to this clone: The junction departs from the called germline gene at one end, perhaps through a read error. The CDR3 here is CASNVAGGVTDTQYF. DNA for the CDR3: TGTGCCAGCAACGTAGCGGGGGGCGTTACAGATACGCAGTATTTT. V and J are TRBV9 and TRBJ2-3, with 10 bases that match TRBD2. Germline CDR1 SGDLS, CDR2 YYNGEE. The CDR3 extends over 15 amino acids. Filled out from reference TRBV9 and TRBJ2-3, the complete variable domain reads DSGVTQTPKHLITATGQRVTLRCSPRSGDLSVYWYQQSLDQGLQFLIQYYNGEERAKGNILERFSAQQFPDLHSELNLSSLELGDSALYFCASNVAGGVTDTQYFGPGTRLTVL.

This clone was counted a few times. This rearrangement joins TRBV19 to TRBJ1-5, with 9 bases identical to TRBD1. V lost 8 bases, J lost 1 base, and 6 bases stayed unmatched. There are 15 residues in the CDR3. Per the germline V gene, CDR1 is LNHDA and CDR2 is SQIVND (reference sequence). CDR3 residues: CASGTGSVSNQPQHF. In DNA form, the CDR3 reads TGTGCCAGTGGGACAGGGAGCGTAAGCAATCAGCCCCAGCATTTT. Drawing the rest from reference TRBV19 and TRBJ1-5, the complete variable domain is DGGITQSPKYLFRKEGQNVTLSCEQNLNHDAMYWYRQDPGQGLRLIYYSQIVNDFQKGDIAEGYSVSREKKESFPLTVTSAQKNPTAFYLCASGTGSVSNQPQHFGDGTRLSIL.

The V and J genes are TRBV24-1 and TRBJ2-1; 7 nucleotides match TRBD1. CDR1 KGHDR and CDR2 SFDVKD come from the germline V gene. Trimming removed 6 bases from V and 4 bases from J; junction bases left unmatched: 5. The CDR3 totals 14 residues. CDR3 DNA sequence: TGTGCCACCAGTCCGGGACAGCAATACAATGAGCAGTTCTTC. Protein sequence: CATSPGQQYNEQFF.

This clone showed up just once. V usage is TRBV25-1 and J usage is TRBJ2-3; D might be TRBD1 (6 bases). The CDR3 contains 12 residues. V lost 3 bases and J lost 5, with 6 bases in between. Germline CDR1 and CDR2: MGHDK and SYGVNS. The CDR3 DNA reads TGTGCCAGCAGTGACAGGGGAGATACGCAGTATTTT. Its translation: CASSDRGDTQYF.

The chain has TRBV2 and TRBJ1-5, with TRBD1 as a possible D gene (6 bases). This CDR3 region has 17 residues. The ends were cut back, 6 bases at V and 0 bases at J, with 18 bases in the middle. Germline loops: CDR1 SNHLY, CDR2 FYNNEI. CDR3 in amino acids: CASRGGANIYSNQPQHF. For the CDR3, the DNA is TGTGCCAGCAGAGGGGGGGCGAATATCTATAGCAATCAGCCCCAGCATTTT.

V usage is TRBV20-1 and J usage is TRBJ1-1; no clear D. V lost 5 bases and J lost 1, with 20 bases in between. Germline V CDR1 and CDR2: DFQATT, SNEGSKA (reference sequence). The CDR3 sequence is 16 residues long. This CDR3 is CSARDAATPGNTEAFF. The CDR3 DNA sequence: TGCAGTGCTCGTGACGCAGCGACGCCGGGGAACACTGAAGCTTTCTTT.